These 3 T cell receptor beta chains originate from one sample sequenced in a study of T cells expressing NK-cell markers. From the 5' RACE reads, TCRdb lists one entry per CDR3 protein and no DNA. In all, the sample yields a few hundred thousand distinct CDR3 sequences. Specimen: blood T cells: a sorted CD56 or NKG2C T cell subset, CD4+ or CD8+ T cells, or bulk PBMC T cells (not recorded which). These TCRs come from a man aged 18 to 70 in good health.

V is TRBV28 and J is TRBJ2-1. The germline V gene encodes CDR1 MDHEN and CDR2 SYDVKM. The CDR3 consists of 11 residues. CDR3 amino acids: CASSSKPTYFF.

This sequence joins TRBV6-1 and TRBJ2-3; TCRdb indicates TRBD1, and absent DNA this call remains unverified. This CDR3 is built from 16 residues. CDR1 and CDR2 from the germline V gene are MNHNS and SASEGT. The CDR3 loop reads CASSERTGLSTDTQYF.

The rearrangement uses TRBV11-2 and TRBJ2-1; TCRdb calls TRBD1, which cannot be checked without DNA. CDR3 size: 17 residues. The germline gives CDR1 SGHAT, CDR2 FQNNGV. This chain's CDR3 is CASRHGRGTGNDHEQFF.